This T cell receptor beta chain came from a study of cytomegalovirus exposure and HLA in healthy donors. TCRdb keeps only in-frame clones here, not all; method: immunoSEQ multiplex PCR. This sample carries a few hundred thousand clones, about 90% of them seen once, and the ten largest clones take less than 0.4%. As regards this clone: Its antigen remains unidentified.

The CDR3 sequence is 15 residues long. J gave up 8 bases and V 5 bases, and 11 bases lay outside the gene matches. Germline V CDR1 and CDR2: SGHTA, FQGNSA. While the first cohort had 500 to 700 subjects, the donors belonged to the separate validation cohort of more than 95 subjects. Findings of the study overall: Whilst most TCR sequences proved rare, a subset of public TCRs occurred across many donors.

Sequencing input: PBMCs. The rearrangement joins TRBV7-2 to TRBJ2-2, with 7 bases fitting TRBD1. The origin of this receptor is a young woman in good health and CMV-seronegative. The DNA for the CDR3 is TGTGCCAGCAGCAGACAGGGTCTGGGATCTGGGGAGCTGTTTTTT. Protein product: CASSRQGLGSGELFF.